One and the same sample provided the 26 T cell receptor beta chains below, sequenced in a study of T cell repertoires in cytomegalovirus infection. No antigens are known for them. Using its own MiXCR run on the reads, TCRdb lists one record per CDR3 protein. The sample includes some 940,000 distinct CDR3 sequences, around a third of them seen just once. The source material was cultured CD8+ T cells from PBMCs, sampled from culture after CMV antigen stimulation. The receptors stem from a human donor in good health (CMV status not recorded). Some clones in this sample may be carry-over from other donors' samples.

The chain uses TRBV19 and TRBJ1-5; 11 positions match TRBD1. Germline loops: CDR1 LNHDA, CDR2 SQIVND (reference sequence). V trimming: 9 bases; J trimming: 3 bases; junction bases outside the gene matches: 4. The CDR3 is 14 amino acids. The CDR3 region is CASWDRGTNQPQHF. Here the CDR3 DNA reads TGTGCCAGCTGGGACAGGGGGACCAATCAGCCCCAGCATTTT.

In its sample, this clonotype ranks as medium-sized. The chain couples TRBV7-2 to TRBJ2-3, with D tentatively TRBD1 or TRBD2 (6 bases each). The V end was cut by 5 bases, the J end by 1 base, with 16 bases between. Germline CDR1 reads SGHTA; CDR2 reads FQGNSA. There are 16 residues in the CDR3. The CDR3 loop reads CASSPVWGARTDTQYF. CDR3 bases: TGTGCCAGCAGCCCAGTATGGGGGGCCCGCACAGATACGCAGTATTTT.

This clonotype was counted only a few times. The chain uses TRBV6-5 and TRBJ2-7, with 14 bases that match TRBD2. Trimming cost V 5 bases and J 7 bases; bases outside gene matches: 16. The CDR3 sequence is 18 residues long. Germline lookup yields CDR1 MNHEY and CDR2 SVGAGI. CDR3 amino acids: CASSPATSGGGYSREQYF. Written as DNA, the CDR3 is TGTGCCAGCAGTCCTGCGACTAGCGGGGGGGGCTATTCACGTGAGCAGTACTTC.

J is TRBJ1-5 and V is TRBV2; D is perhaps TRBD1 (5 bases). CDR1 is SNHLY, CDR2 FYNNEI, per germline. Trimming shortened V by 7 bases and J by 6 bases, and 16 bases separated the two germline ends. This CDR3 has 14 amino acids. CDR3 in amino acids: CASNGARSFQPQHF. The CDR3 DNA is TGTGCCAGCAATGGGGCAAGGTCGTTTCAGCCCCAGCATTTT.

V usage is TRBV24-1 and J usage is TRBJ2-1; D is possibly TRBD2 (6 bases). Germline CDR1 is KGHDR and CDR2 is SFDVKD. Trimming pared 5 bases from V and 4 bases from J, leaving 8 bases between. The CDR3 runs 13 residues. The CDR3: CATSGGDYNEQFF. In DNA, the CDR3 is TGTGCCACCAGTGGGGGGGATTACAATGAGCAGTTCTTC.

The chain couples TRBV27 to TRBJ1-6; 9 positions match TRBD1. The trim removed 7 bases at V and 7 bases at J, leaving 8 bases unmatched. The CDR3 runs 15 residues. The germline CDR1 and CDR2 sequences are MNHEY and SMNVEV (reference sequence). The CDR3 DNA follows: TGTGCCAGCACCAACCGGGACAGGGCCAATTCACCCCTCCACTTT. Protein product: CASTNRDRANSPLHF.

V gene TRBV7-9 combines with J gene TRBJ2-1; possibly TRBD1 or TRBD2 for D (5 bases each). Germline values: CDR1 SEHNR, CDR2 FQNEAQ (reference sequence). Trimming cost V 5 bases and J 10 bases, with 18 bases left between them. The CDR3 totals 14 residues. The CDR3 sequence is CASSPPMGVEEQFF. The CDR3 bases are TGTGCCAGCAGCCCCCCTATGGGGGTGGAGGAGCAGTTCTTC.

The rearrangement uses TRBV27 and TRBJ2-3; 7 bases align to TRBD1. V gave up 8 bases and J gave up 2 bases; unmatched junction bases: 7. This CDR3 is built from 14 residues. The germline gives CDR1 MNHEY, CDR2 SMNVEV (reference sequence). The CDR3 reads CASGTVSDTDTQYF. In DNA, the CDR3 is TGTGCCAGCGGGACAGTTTCCGACACAGATACGCAGTATTTT.

This clonotype appeared many times. Here the CDR3 reads CASRTGYNSPLHF. CDR3 nucleotide sequence: TGTGCCAGCAGAACAGGGTATAATTCACCCCTCCACTTT. The chain employs TRBV27 and TRBJ1-6; tentatively, D is TRBD1 (6 bases). The V end was cut by 6 bases, the J end by 4 bases, with 7 bases between. The CDR3 is 13 residues long. Germline V gene sequence: CDR1 MNHEY, CDR2 SMNVEV (reference sequence).

The chain links TRBV29-1 to TRBJ2-2; D ambiguous. V lost 1 base, J lost 5 bases, and 8 bases lay in between. This CDR3 region has 13 residues. The germline gives CDR1 SQVTM, CDR2 ANQGSEA. CDR3 region: CSVEVARTGELFF. The DNA for the CDR3 is TGCAGCGTTGAAGTGGCGAGGACCGGGGAGCTGTTTTTT.

This clonotype was seen a few times. This chain connects TRBV6-1 to TRBJ2-5; D not resolved. The CDR3 is made up of 15 amino acids. The V end lost 4 bases, the J end lost 5 bases, and 17 bases lay between the germline ends. Germline CDR1 reads MNHNS; CDR2 reads SASEGT. Written as DNA, the CDR3 is TGTGCCAGCAGTGCTCATCTGCGGCAGAGGGAGACCCAGTACTTC. Its protein is CASSAHLRQRETQYF.

V is TRBV19 and J is TRBJ1-5; 7 bases are a match to TRBD1. The V and J ends lost 5 bases and 6 bases, in that order; junction bases with no gene match: 7. Germline V lookup: CDR1 LNHDA, CDR2 SQIVND (reference sequence). The CDR3 runs 14 residues. The CDR3 sequence is CASSWAGGFQPQHF. The DNA of the CDR3 is TGTGCCAGTAGTTGGGCAGGGGGGTTTCAGCCCCAGCATTTT.

This clonotype showed up many times. The rearrangement uses TRBV7-2 and TRBJ2-7, with 9 bases lining up with TRBD1. The CDR3 length is 14 residues. With V trimmed by 1 base and J by 5 bases, 3 bases remained unmatched. Germline lookup yields CDR1 SGHTA and CDR2 FQGNSA. The CDR3 sequence is CASSLGTGVDEQYV. The DNA of the CDR3 is TGTGCCAGCAGCTTAGGGACAGGGGTCGACGAGCAGTACGTC.

This clonotype was counted between two and nine times. This sequence joins TRBV6-5 and TRBJ2-6, with D possibly called TRBD1 or TRBD2 (6 bases each). The CDR3 length is 19 residues. V lost 1 base and J 0 bases, leaving 16 bases between the germline ends. Germline V gene lookup returns CDR1 MNHEY and CDR2 SVGAGI. CDR3 in DNA: TGTGCCAGCAGTTACTTCGAGGGGGAGGTCGACTCTGGGGCCAACGTCCTGACTTTC. This codes for CASSYFEGEVDSGANVLTF.

This clonotype was counted many times. The rearrangement joins TRBV12-3 or TRBV12-4 to TRBJ1-1, with unresolved D. The CDR3 contains 15 residues. V lost 6 bases, J lost 4 bases, and 18 bases lay in between. DNA of the CDR3: TGTGCCAGCAGCCCCCTCCCGGGGTTAGGCACTGAAGCTTTCTTT. Translated: CASSPLPGLGTEAFF.

A single count supports this clonotype. This chain links TRBV6-5 with TRBJ1-1; 9 positions match TRBD1. The CDR3 runs 12 residues. The V gene's germline CDR1 is MNHEY and CDR2 SVGAGI. The V segment lost 6 bases and the J segment 10 bases; nucleotides outside the gene matches: 6. CDR3 in DNA: TGTGCCAGCAGCCGGGGACAGGGTACAGCTTTCTTT. Its protein product is CASSRGQGTAFF.

J is TRBJ1-5 and V is TRBV11-3; D may be TRBD1 (5 bases). Trimming shortened V by 3 bases and J by 2 bases, and 20 bases separated the two germline ends. The length of the CDR3 is 18 residues. Germline-derived CDR1 and CDR2 are SGHNT and YENEEA. CDR3 nucleotide sequence: TGTGCCAGCAGCTTGCCGTGTACCCAGGGTCGGGGCAATCAGCCCCAGCATTTT. Translating gives CASSLPCTQGRGNQPQHF.

The genes are TRBV6-5 and TRBJ2-1; D is undetermined. Trimming took 0 bases from V and 6 from J, leaving 9 bases between them. The CDR3 loop spans 14 amino acids. CDR1 and CDR2 from the germline V gene are MNHEY and SVGAGI. CDR3 protein: CASSYSSFVNEQFF. The CDR3, as DNA: TGTGCCAGCAGTTACTCGAGTTTCGTCAATGAGCAGTTCTTC.

This chain uses TRBV16 with TRBJ2-2, with 8 bases fitting TRBD1. The ends lost 2 bases at V and 5 bases at J; junction bases unmatched: 1. The CDR3 length is 14 residues. Germline-derived CDR1 and CDR2 are KGHSY and FQNENV. CDR3 bases: TGTGCCAGCAGCCAACACAGGGGGACCGGGGAGCTGTTTTTT. It yields the protein CASSQHRGTGELFF. The full variable domain, with the rest looked up from reference TRBV16 and TRBJ2-2, is GEEVAQTPKHLVRGEGQKAKLYCAPIKGHSYVFWYQQVLKNEFKFLISFQNENVFDETGMPKERFSAKCLPNSPCSLEIQATKLEDSAVYFCASSQHRGTGELFFGEGSRLTVL.

Points on this clonotype: An end of the junction does not agree with germline; a read error may underlie this. The chain links TRBV6-5 to TRBJ2-2; possible D gene TRBD2, 6 bases. This CDR3 has 13 residues. Germline V lookup: CDR1 MNHEY, CDR2 SVGAGI. The DNA for the CDR3 is TGTGCCGGCAGTTACGGCGGGGCCGGGGAGCTGTTTTTT. Protein product: CAGSYGGAGELFF.

This clonotype was counted only a few times. This chain uses TRBV7-9 with TRBJ2-5; D gene ambiguous. This CDR3 is built from 15 residues. The germline V gene has CDR1 SEHNR and CDR2 FQNEAQ (reference sequence). Trimming stripped 1 base from V and 3 bases from J, with 12 bases between. The CDR3 is CASSLVGDGKETQYF. The CDR3 DNA sequence: TGTGCCAGCAGCTTAGTGGGTGACGGAAAAGAGACCCAGTACTTC.

About this clonotype itself: This may be a read error: a much more frequent sequence differs by one nucleotide. The chain is built from TRBV7-8 and TRBJ2-3; D perhaps matches TRBD1 (6 bases). V was cut by 0 bases and J by 4 bases, with 11 bases left in between. This CDR3 contains 15 residues. CDR1 SGHVS and CDR2 FQNEAQ come from the germline V gene. CDR3: CASSLAMGAADTQYF. In DNA form, the CDR3 reads TGTGCCAGCAGCTTAGCCATGGGGGCGGCAGATACGCAGTATTTT. Supplemented by reference TRBV7-8 and TRBJ2-3, the full variable domain reads GAGVSQSPRYKVAKRGQDVALRCDPISGHVSLFWYQQALGQGPEFLTYFQNEAQLDKSGLPSDRFFAERPEGSVSTLKIQRTQQEDSAVYLCASSLAMGAADTQYFGPGTRLTVL.

This clonotype was detected only once. The chain employs TRBV29-1 and TRBJ1-2; the D gene is possibly TRBD1 (5 bases). The V end was cut by 0 bases, the J end by 4 bases, with 12 bases between. The CDR3 consists of 14 residues. The germline gives CDR1 SQVTM, CDR2 ANQGSEA. This chain's CDR3 is CSVEEDGAGYGYTF. The CDR3 region has the DNA TGCAGCGTTGAAGAAGACGGGGCGGGCTATGGCTACACCTTC.

This clonotype came up a few times. The V and J genes are TRBV7-9 and TRBJ2-2, with a possible D match to TRBD2 (5 bases). The V gene lost 5 bases and the J gene lost 4 bases, with 11 bases spanning the gap. Germline-derived CDR1 and CDR2 are SEHNR and FQNEAQ (reference sequence). The CDR3 has 14 residues. The DNA for the CDR3 is TGTGCCAGCAGCCCGGCCGCGGGCACCGGGGAGCTGTTTTTT. It is translated as CASSPAAGTGELFF.

The table lists this clonotype with a few counts. The chain couples TRBV27 to TRBJ2-7; 7 bases are shared with TRBD2. The CDR3 loop spans 14 amino acids. Germline CDR1 reads MNHEY; CDR2 reads SMNVEV (reference sequence). V was clipped by 4 bases and J by 4 bases; unmatched bases: 7. CDR3 sequence (DNA): TGTGCCAGCAGTTCAATTGGACTAGTTTACGAGCAGTACTTC. Protein sequence: CASSSIGLVYEQYF.

The chain combines TRBV7-4 with TRBJ2-2; D is ambiguous. Germline V gene lookup returns CDR1 SGHVT and CDR2 SQSDAQ. The ends were cut back, 8 bases at V and 1 base at J, with 11 bases in the middle. The CDR3 is 14 residues long. The CDR3 DNA is TGTGCCAGCCCGGGTCTCCTGAACACCGGGGAGCTGTTTTTT. Protein product: CASPGLLNTGELFF.